This is a list of T cell receptor beta chains from one sample in a study of control samples from healthy donors and cancer patients. The repertoire was sequenced with immunoSEQ multiplex PCR; TCRdb's copy has only in-frame clones and lacks some. This table holds approximately 94,000 clones, roughly nine tenths found once. Sequences were obtained from blood. Receptors originate from a woman aged 30 to 39 in good health. CDR3s include the opening cysteine and the closing phenylalanine or tryptophan. D genes are given only for firm matches. The listing skips clone size in some rows; elsewhere it reads once, few, many or a size class.

NA	NA	TRBV9	TRBJ1-1	TGTGCCAGCAGCGTACGGCCATACACTGAAGCTTTCTTT	CASSVRPYTEAFF
NA	NA	TRBV5-6	TRBJ2-6	TGTGCCAGCAGCTTCGGACAGACCCTCTCTGGGGCCAACGTCCTGACTTTC	CASSFGQTLSGANVLTF
NA	NA	TRBV4-1	TRBJ1-5	TGCGCCAGCAGCCTAATGTTCAATCAGCCCCAGCATTTT	CASSLMFNQPQHF
NA	TRBD1	TRBV14	TRBJ1-2	TGTGCCAGCAGCCCCGGGACAGGGTACTATGGCTACACCTTC	CASSPGTGYYGYTF
NA	NA	TRBV5-6	TRBJ1-5	TGTGCCAGCAGCTTGGGTGATCAGCCCCAGCATTTT	CASSLGDQPQHF
NA	NA	TRBV2	TRBJ1-2	TGTGCCAGCAGTGAATATCAGGGCGAGCGGTATGGCTACACCTTC	CASSEYQGERYGYTF
few	NA	TRBV5-1	TRBJ2-6	TGCGCCAGCAGCCCCGGACAGCCAGGCTCTGGGGCCAACGTCCTGACTTTC	CASSPGQPGSGANVLTF
NA	NA	TRBV9	TRBJ2-7	TGTGCCAGCAGCGTAACTCCCCAGGGGCGGGAGCAGTACTTC	CASSVTPQGREQYF
NA	NA	TRBV19	TRBJ1-1	TGTGCCAGTAGTCTATCCGACAACATGAACACTGAAGCTTTCTTT	CASSLSDNMNTEAFF
NA	TRBD2	TRBV19	TRBJ2-5	TGTGCCAGTAGTATAAGGCCCCGGGGGGTTCAAGAGACCCAGTACTTC	CASSIRPRGVQETQYF
NA	TRBD1	TRBV29-1	TRBJ1-1	TGCAGCGCTTCGGGACAGATGAACACTGAAGCTTTCTTT	CSASGQMNTEAFF
NA	TRBD1	TRBV11-2	TRBJ1-1	TGTGCCAGCAGCGGGGACAGGGGATGGGACACTGAAGCTTTCTTT	CASSGDRGWDTEAFF
NA	NA	TRBV2	TRBJ1-1	TGTGCCAGCAGGGGACGGCCTGGCTTAAACACTGAAGCTTTCTTT	CASRGRPGLNTEAFF
NA	TRBD1	TRBV10-2	TRBJ1-6	TGCGCCAGCAGTCCAATTAACAGGGGGCTGCCCACACCCCTCCACTTT	CASSPINRGLPTPLHF
NA	NA	TRBV19	TRBJ1-2	TGTGCCAGTAGTACACAGCTCTATGGCTACACCTTC	CASSTQLYGYTF
NA	TRBD1	TRBV5-1	TRBJ1-5	TGCGCCAGCAGCGAAACGGGACAGAGCAATCAGCCCCAGCATTTT	CASSETGQSNQPQHF
once	TRBD1	TRBV9	TRBJ1-5	TGTGCCAGCAGCTCCGGACAGGGGGGGAATCAGCCCCAGCATTTT	CASSSGQGGNQPQHF
once	NA	TRBV6-5	TRBJ2-1	TGTGCCAGCAGGGCTCCAGAGGGCAATGAGCAGTTCTTC	CASRAPEGNEQFF
NA	TRBD1	TRBV2	TRBJ1-2	TGTGCCAGCAGTGTGATGGGACAGGCTCCTGGGGGCTACACCTTC	CASSVMGQAPGGYTF
few	NA	TRBV27	TRBJ2-3	TGTGCCAGCTCTCCCCCCGGTTGGTCGGGGGCAGATACGCAGTATTTT	CASSPPGWSGADTQYF
NA	NA	TRBV7-9	TRBJ1-2	TGTGCCAGCAGCTTAGCGATCAGGGTGGAAGGCTACACCTTC	CASSLAIRVEGYTF
NA	TRBD2	TRBV6-6	TRBJ2-1	TGTGCCAGCAGTCGCGGACTGGGGGGGAGGGCGTATTCCTACAATGAGCAGTTCTTC	CASSRGLGGRAYSYNEQFF
NA	NA	TRBV10-3	TRBJ1-5	TGTGCCATCAGTGAGTCTGGACACGTCAATCAGCCCCAGCATTTT	CAISESGHVNQPQHF
NA	TRBD1	TRBV4-2	TRBJ2-1	TGTGCCAGCAGCCAAGATCTACAGGGGGCCTCCTACAATGAGCAGTTCTTC	CASSQDLQGASYNEQFF
NA	NA	TRBV10-1	TRBJ2-7	TGCGCCAGCAAGGTATTAAAGGAGGGACTCCCAAACTACTACGAGCAGTACTTC	CASKVLKEGLPNYYEQYF
NA	TRBD1	TRBV10-3	TRBJ1-2	TGTGCCACCAGGGACAGGGGAAGCTATGGCTACACCTTC	CATRDRGSYGYTF
NA	NA	TRBV12-3/TRBV12-4	TRBJ1-1	TGTGCCAGCAGTGTTCAACAGGAAACTGAAGCTTTCTTT	CASSVQQETEAFF
NA	TRBD1	TRBV28	TRBJ1-5	TGTGCCAGCGAGCTCGACAGGGTGAAGCCCCAGCATTTT	CASELDRVKPQHF
NA	NA	TRBV4-1	TRBJ1-1	TGCGCCAGCAGCCGGCCGCCGACAGGCCCGAACACTGAAGCTTTCTTT	CASSRPPTGPNTEAFF
NA	TRBD1	TRBV7-2	TRBJ1-5	TGTGCCAGCAGCTTACAAGGACAGGGGAGTCAGCCCCAGCATTTT	CASSLQGQGSQPQHF
NA	NA	TRBV7-5	TRBJ1-5	TGTGTCAGAAGCTTAGGGGACAGGGGCGGCAATCAGCCCCAGCATTTT	CVRSLGDRGGNQPQHF
NA	TRBD1	TRBV19	TRBJ1-6	TGTGCCAGTAGCCGACAGGGGATATATTCACCCCTCCACTTT	CASSRQGIYSPLHF
NA	NA	TRBV10-3	TRBJ1-1	TGTGCCATCAGTTCCCAGGGATACACTGAAGCTTTCTTT	CAISSQGYTEAFF
NA	NA	TRBV2	TRBJ2-3	TGTGCCAGCAGTGTCCGGCAGGCCACAGATACGCAGTATTTT	CASSVRQATDTQYF
NA	NA	TRBV30	TRBJ1-5	TGTGCCTGGAGTGTACAGGACAGCCTAAATCAGCCCCAGCATTTT	CAWSVQDSLNQPQHF
NA	TRBD2	TRBV19	TRBJ2-1	TGTGCCAGTACCCAGCGGGACTACAATGAGCAGTTCTTC	CASTQRDYNEQFF
NA	NA	TRBV6-5	TRBJ1-1	TGTGCCAGCAGTTACAGGGGTGGGGCTTTCTTT	CASSYRGGAFF
NA	NA	TRBV20-1	TRBJ2-7	TGCAGTGCTAGAGATGACTACGAGCAGTACTTC	CSARDDYEQYF
NA	TRBD1	TRBV2	TRBJ2-1	TGTGCCAGCAGGAAACGACAGGGGGCAGCCAATGAGCAGTTCTTC	CASRKRQGAANEQFF
NA	NA	TRBV5-5	TRBJ2-2	TGTGCCAGCAGCTTGGGGACAGATCACACCGGGGAGCTGTTTTTT	CASSLGTDHTGELFF
NA	NA	TRBV28	TRBJ1-2	TGTGCCAGCAGTACTGGCGGCCAGAACTATGGCTACACCTTC	CASSTGGQNYGYTF
NA	NA	TRBV6-6	TRBJ1-1	TGTGCCAGCAGTTCCCCGTTGGCAGGCCAAAACACTGAAGCTTTCTTT	CASSSPLAGQNTEAFF